This TCR beta chain was sequenced during a study of OX40 agonist ivuxolimab in advanced cancers. Study-level background: Dose-escalation patients suffered from hepatocellular carcinoma, melanoma, renal cell or head and neck cancer. Partial responses occurred in Three dose-escalation patients, one with hepatocellular carcinoma and two with cutaneous melanoma.

Produced via immunoSEQ multiplex PCR; TCRdb's table is partial and in-frame only. The table records approximately 57,000 clones, approximately 78% of them present only once. Between the trimmed V and J ends, which lost 4 bases and 7 bases, there was a span of 10 bases. Germline V gene lookup returns CDR1 KGHSH and CDR2 LQKENI. The CDR3 extends over 13 amino acids. This clone was found a few times. The chain has TRBV18 and TRBJ1-4; weak D call: TRBD1 (5 bases). Source: CD4+ or CD8+ T cells sorted from blood, taken in a trial of the OX40 agonist ivuxolimab. The TCR was taken from an adult with an advanced solid tumor such as melanoma, head and neck, liver or kidney cancer. CDR3 amino acids: CASSQAGSEKLFF. The DNA for the CDR3 is TGTGCCAGCTCACAGGCAGGGAGTGAAAAACTGTTTTTT.